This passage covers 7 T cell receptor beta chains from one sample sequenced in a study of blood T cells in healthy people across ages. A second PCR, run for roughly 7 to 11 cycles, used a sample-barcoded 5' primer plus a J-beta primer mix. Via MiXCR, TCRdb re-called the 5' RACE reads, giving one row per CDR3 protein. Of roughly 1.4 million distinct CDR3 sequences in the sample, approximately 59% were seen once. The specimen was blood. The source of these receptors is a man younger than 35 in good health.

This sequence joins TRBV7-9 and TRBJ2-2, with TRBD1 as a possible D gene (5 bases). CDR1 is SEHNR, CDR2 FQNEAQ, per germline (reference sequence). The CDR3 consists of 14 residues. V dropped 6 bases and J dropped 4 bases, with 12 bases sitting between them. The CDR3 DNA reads TGTGCCAGCAGTGCGACCAGGGCCACCGGGGAGCTGTTTTTT. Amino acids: CASSATRATGELFF.

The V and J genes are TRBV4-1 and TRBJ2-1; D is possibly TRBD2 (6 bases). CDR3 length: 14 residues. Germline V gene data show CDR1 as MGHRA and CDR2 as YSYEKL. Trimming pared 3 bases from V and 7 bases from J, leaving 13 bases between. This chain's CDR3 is CASSHRDSGNEQFF. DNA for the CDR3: TGCGCCAGCAGCCATCGGGACTCGGGGAATGAGCAGTTCTTC.

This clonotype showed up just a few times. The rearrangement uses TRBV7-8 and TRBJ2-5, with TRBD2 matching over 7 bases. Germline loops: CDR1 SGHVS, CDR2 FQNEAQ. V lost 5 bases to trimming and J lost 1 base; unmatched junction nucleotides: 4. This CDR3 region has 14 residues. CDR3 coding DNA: TGTGCCAGCAGCCGAGGGAGGGCCCAAGAGACCCAGTACTTC. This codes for CASSRGRAQETQYF.

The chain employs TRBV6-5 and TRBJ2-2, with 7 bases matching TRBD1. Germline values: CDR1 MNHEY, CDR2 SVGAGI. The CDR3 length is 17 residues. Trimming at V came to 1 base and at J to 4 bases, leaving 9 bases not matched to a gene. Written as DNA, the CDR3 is TGTGCCAGCAGTTACTTGTGGGACAGATTAAGCACCGGGGAGCTGTTTTTT. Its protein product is CASSYLWDRLSTGELFF.

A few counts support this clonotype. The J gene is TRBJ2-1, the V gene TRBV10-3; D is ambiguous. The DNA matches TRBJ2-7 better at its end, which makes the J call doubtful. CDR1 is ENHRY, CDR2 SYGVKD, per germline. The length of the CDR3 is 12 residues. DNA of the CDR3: TGTGCCACCTCCGACCGCTACAATGAGCAGTACTTC. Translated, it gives CATSDRYNEQYF.

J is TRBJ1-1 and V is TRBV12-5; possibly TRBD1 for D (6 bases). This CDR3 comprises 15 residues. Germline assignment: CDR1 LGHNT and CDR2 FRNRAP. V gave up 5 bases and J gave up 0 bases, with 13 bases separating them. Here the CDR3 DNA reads TGTGCTAGTGGTACACCACAGGGAATGAACACTGAAGCTTTCTTT. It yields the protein CASGTPQGMNTEAFF.

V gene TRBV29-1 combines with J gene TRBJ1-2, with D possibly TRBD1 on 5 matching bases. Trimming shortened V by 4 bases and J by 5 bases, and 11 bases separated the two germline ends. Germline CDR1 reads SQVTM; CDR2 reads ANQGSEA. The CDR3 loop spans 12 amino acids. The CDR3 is CSVAGGRYGYTF. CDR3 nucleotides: TGCAGCGTTGCTGGGGGTCGATATGGCTACACCTTC.